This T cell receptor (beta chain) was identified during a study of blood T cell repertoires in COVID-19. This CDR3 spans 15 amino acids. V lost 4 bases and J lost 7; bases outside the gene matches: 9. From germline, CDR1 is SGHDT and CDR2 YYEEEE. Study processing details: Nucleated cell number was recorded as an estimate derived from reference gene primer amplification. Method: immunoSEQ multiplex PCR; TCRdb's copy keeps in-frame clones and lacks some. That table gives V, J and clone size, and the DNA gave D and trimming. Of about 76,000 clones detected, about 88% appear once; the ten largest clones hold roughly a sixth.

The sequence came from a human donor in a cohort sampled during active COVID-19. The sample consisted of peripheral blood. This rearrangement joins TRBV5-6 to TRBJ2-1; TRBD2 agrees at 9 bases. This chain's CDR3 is CASSRRLAGINEQFF. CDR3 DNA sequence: TGTGCCAGCAGCAGGAGGCTAGCGGGGATAAATGAGCAGTTCTTC.